The 19 T cell receptor beta chains below were found in one sample sequenced in a study of human CD8 memory T cell subsets. By UMI-labeled 5' RACE, the TCR beta libraries were made. TCRdb reprocessed the 5' RACE reads, with one entry per CDR3 protein and no DNA. This sample carries under 6,000 distinct CDR3 sequences, with around 25% going to the ten biggest clones. Sequences were obtained from CD8+ T cells from PBMCs. The receptors were sampled from a human donor in good health.

This clonotype is deemed medium-sized by its frequency. CDR3 amino acids: CASSSDNTEAFF. The chain carries TRBV25-1 and TRBJ1-1. Per germline, CDR1 MGHDK and CDR2 SYGVNS. The CDR3 runs to 12 residues.

V usage is TRBV9 and J usage is TRBJ2-3; TCRdb picks TRBD1, but there is no DNA to check that call. Germline V gives CDR1 SGDLS, CDR2 YYNGEE. This CDR3 has 15 amino acids. The CDR3 sequence: CASSPSGGGTDTQYF.

By frequency, this clonotype registers medium-sized. V usage is TRBV20-1 and J usage is TRBJ2-7; TCRdb's assignment of TRBD1 cannot be checked, as there is no DNA. The germline gives CDR1 DFQATT, CDR2 SNEGSKA (reference sequence). This CDR3 is 15 amino acids long. This chain's CDR3 is CSAPLGATDSYEQYF.

The chain joins TRBV29-1 to TRBJ2-7; as DNA is missing, the TRBD1 call by TCRdb cannot be tested. The CDR3 runs to 15 residues. Germline V gene sequence: CDR1 SQVTM, CDR2 ANQGSEA. The CDR3 loop is CSVEVPGNENYEQYF.

The chain uses TRBV4-2 and TRBJ2-3; absent DNA, TCRdb's TRBD2 call cannot be checked. The CDR3 has 15 residues. Germline V gives CDR1 LGHNA, CDR2 YNFKEQ. This CDR3 is CASRDGGGDTDTQYF.

This chain uses TRBV15 with TRBJ2-1; the D gene TCRdb calls, TRBD2, cannot be checked with no DNA. This CDR3 is 14 amino acids long. Germline lookup yields CDR1 LNHNV and CDR2 YYDKDF (reference sequence). Here the CDR3 reads CATSMAGGNNEQFF.

The chain recombines TRBV7-9 with TRBJ1-2. Germline CDR1 reads SEHNR; CDR2 reads FQNEAQ (reference sequence). There are 13 residues in the CDR3. CDR3 in amino acids: CASSLAGGYGYTF.

The chain recombines TRBV20-1 with TRBJ2-3; with no DNA, the TCRdb D assignment of TRBD2 cannot be verified. The CDR3 runs 18 residues. The V gene's germline CDR1 is DFQATT and CDR2 SNEGSKA (reference sequence). CDR3 in amino acids: CSARGGGTSGGPGDTQYF.

The V call is TRBV5-4, the J call TRBJ2-7. The CDR3 totals 12 residues. Germline CDR1 is SGHNT and CDR2 is YYREEE (reference sequence). The CDR3 sequence: CASSSGSYEQYF.

The rearrangement joins TRBV28 to TRBJ2-1; TCRdb returns TRBD2, unconfirmable since there is no DNA. The germline gives CDR1 MDHEN, CDR2 SYDVKM. CDR3 length: 16 residues. The CDR3 reads CASSQSGAGVNNEQFF.

The CDR3 spells CAWSAPGPHTGELFF. The V gene is TRBV30, the J gene TRBJ2-2. The germline gives CDR1 GTSNPN, CDR2 SVGIG (reference sequence). The CDR3 spans 15 residues.

The chain is built from TRBV21-1 and TRBJ1-2; without DNA, the TCRdb call of TRBD1 cannot be checked. TRBV21-1 is assigned pseudogene status. The CDR3 runs to 16 residues. This chain's CDR3 is CASKGIRDRGKGGYTF.

This clonotype counts as medium-sized by frequency. The chain recombines TRBV7-2 with TRBJ2-1; no DNA is available, so the TRBD2 call from TCRdb remains unchecked. Germline V CDR1 and CDR2: SGHTA, FQGNSA. The CDR3 is 14 amino acids. The CDR3 spells CASSLLAGDNEQFF.

This sequence joins TRBV6-5 and TRBJ2-1; TCRdb returns TRBD1, unconfirmable since there is no DNA. Looked up from germline, CDR1 is MNHEY and CDR2 is SVGAGI. This CDR3 has 15 residues. This chain's CDR3 is CASSYSTGDYNEQFF.

This clonotype is medium-sized (0.01 to 0.1%) by frequency. The genes are TRBV3-1 and TRBJ2-7; TCRdb's D gene call, TRBD2, goes unchecked for lack of DNA. Germline V gene lookup returns CDR1 LGHDT and CDR2 YNNKEL (reference sequence). There are 14 residues in the CDR3. CDR3 residues: CASSQEGVGDEQYF.

The chain uses TRBV10-2 and TRBJ1-5; TCRdb proposes TRBD1, but this gene call is untestable without DNA. Germline values: CDR1 WSHSY, CDR2 SAAADI. The CDR3 covers 14 residues. This CDR3 reads CASSPEGFHQPQHF.

The J gene is TRBJ2-6, the V gene TRBV6-2 or TRBV6-3. Germline V gene data show CDR1 as MNHEY and CDR2 as SVGEGT. The CDR3 spans 12 residues. The CDR3 region is CASSFGANVLTF.

This clonotype is classed as medium-sized by frequency. The rearrangement joins TRBV28 to TRBJ1-6. The CDR3 consists of 15 residues. CDR1 and CDR2 (germline): MDHEN, SYDVKM. The CDR3 loop is CASSGRIELNSPLHF.

This clonotype shows up as large by frequency. CDR3 in amino acids: CSARTLAGDTGELFF. The genes are TRBV20-1 and TRBJ2-2. The CDR3 loop spans 15 amino acids. Germline assignment: CDR1 DFQATT and CDR2 SNEGSKA (reference sequence).